These 18 T cell receptor beta chains came from one sample sequenced in a study of vaccination and CD4 T cells after COVID-19. Their antigen targets remain unknown. The Oncomine TCR Beta short-read assay was applied to DNA of cultured CD4+ T cells. TCRdb fed the PCR reads into MiXCR, producing one record per CDR3 protein. The data contain about 22,000 distinct CDR3 sequences, 46% of them seen just once; the ten biggest clones take up about 13%. Time point reported: late sampling 161 to 241 days after vaccination in three convalescent patients. The treatment: roughly 11-day PBMC culture with coronavirus spike peptide pools or control peptides (ViraFEST assay). Sequencing was performed on CD4+ T cells from blood, cultured in vitro, taken about 7 months after SARS-CoV-2 vaccination. The origin of the receptors is a human donor who had recovered from COVID-19.

This chain connects TRBV7-3 to TRBJ1-1; D ambiguous. Germline V lookup: CDR1 SGHTA, CDR2 FQGTGA. The CDR3 has 13 amino acids. Trimming took off 4 bases at V and 1 base at J, with 7 bases between the two ends. The DNA for the CDR3 is TGTGCCAGCAGCTCGGACGGGAACACTGAAGCTTTCTTT. Its translation: CASSSDGNTEAFF.

The chain couples TRBV7-8 to TRBJ2-1; no firm D call. The ends were cut back, 5 bases at V and 0 bases at J, with 11 bases in the middle. Germline CDR1 is SGHVS and CDR2 is FQNEAQ. The CDR3 loop spans 15 amino acids. The DNA for the CDR3 is TGTGCCAGCAGCCCACAAAGTAGCTCCTACAATGAGCAGTTCTTC. Translating it yields CASSPQSSSYNEQFF.

This chain connects TRBV7-9 to TRBJ2-1; 13 bases fit TRBD2. Germline trimming cut 3 bases from V and 6 bases from J; bases unmatched to any gene: 2. Germline V gene data show CDR1 as SEHNR and CDR2 as FQNEAQ (reference sequence). The CDR3 consists of 15 residues. The CDR3 bases are TGTGCCAGCAGCTTCTGGACTAGCGGGAGCAATGAGCAGTTCTTC. This translates into CASSFWTSGSNEQFF.

The chain is built from TRBV27 and TRBJ2-2, with 7 bases lining up with TRBD2. V shed 2 bases, J shed 5 bases, and the junction held 8 bases outside the gene matches. The CDR3 totals 16 residues. CDR1 MNHEY and CDR2 SMNVEV come from the germline V gene (reference sequence). The CDR3 region is CASSLRSREGTGELFF. CDR3 in DNA: TGTGCCAGCAGTTTACGTAGCAGGGAGGGTACCGGGGAGCTGTTTTTT.

This clonotype was seen more than once but under ten times. The chain is built from TRBV20-1 and TRBJ1-2, with TRBD1 identical over 10 bases. The V gene end was trimmed by 3 bases and the J gene end by 5 bases; junction bases not matched to a gene: 6. CDR3 size: 14 residues. CDR1 is DFQATT, CDR2 SNEGSKA, per germline (reference sequence). CDR3 loop: CSARAQGQGYGYTF. The DNA of the CDR3 is TGCAGTGCTAGGGCCCAGGGACAGGGGTATGGCTACACCTTC.

This clonotype was counted once. The rearrangement uses TRBV4-3 and TRBJ2-7, with 10 bases that match TRBD2. CDR1 and CDR2 from the germline V gene are LGHNA and YSLEER. V shed 1 base and J 5 bases; nucleotides not matched to a gene: 8. The CDR3 loop spans 16 amino acids. The CDR3 region is CASSQGLLAGLHEQYF. The CDR3 region has the DNA TGCGCCAGCAGCCAAGGTTTACTAGCGGGACTCCACGAGCAGTACTTC.

This clonotype was counted a few times. The CDR3 coding sequence is TGTGCCACCAGCAGAGGTCGATTAATGAACACTGAAGCTTTCTTT. It codes for CATSRGRLMNTEAFF. The chain is built from TRBV15 and TRBJ1-1; D not resolved. This CDR3 is 15 amino acids long. The germline V and J ends were trimmed by 1 base and 0 bases, with 9 bases remaining between them. CDR1 LNHNV and CDR2 YYDKDF come from the germline V gene (reference sequence).

This chain links TRBV27 with TRBJ1-2; 10 bases agree with TRBD1. The CDR3 consists of 15 residues. Trimming took 4 bases from V and 7 from J; bases not matched to a gene: 9. CDR1 and CDR2 from the germline V gene are MNHEY and SMNVEV (reference sequence). CDR3 coding DNA: TGTGCCAGCAGTTCTCCCTCGACAGGGGGCCTTGGCTACACCTTC. Amino acids: CASSSPSTGGLGYTF.

The V and J genes are TRBV25-1 and TRBJ1-6; D unresolved. V was trimmed by 2 bases and J by 16 bases, leaving 12 bases between them. Germline V lookup: CDR1 MGHDK, CDR2 SYGVNS. The CDR3 runs 12 residues. The CDR3 sequence: CASSEGRRSLHF. Here the CDR3 DNA reads TGTGCCAGCAGTGAAGGGAGGCGGAGTCTCCACTTT.

This rearrangement joins TRBV20-1 to TRBJ1-2; tentatively, D is TRBD1 (6 bases). V was cut by 3 bases and J by 5 bases, with 19 bases left in between. The length of the CDR3 is 15 residues. Germline CDR1 DFQATT, CDR2 SNEGSKA (reference sequence). Here the CDR3 reads CSASETGGVGYGYTF. CDR3 DNA sequence: TGCAGTGCTAGTGAGACAGGAGGAGTAGGTTATGGCTACACCTTC.

This chain joins TRBV4-2 and TRBJ2-7; 8 bases fit TRBD2. Per the germline V gene, CDR1 is LGHNA and CDR2 is YNFKEQ. The length of the CDR3 is 18 residues. V gave up 3 bases and J gave up 1 base; unmatched junction bases: 14. CDR3 in DNA: TGTGCCAGCAGCCAGCGTCAGGGTGAGCGGGGGTCATCCTACGAGCAGTACTTC. Its translation: CASSQRQGERGSSYEQYF.

This clonotype was seen only a few times. The chain links TRBV15 to TRBJ1-2; a possible D gene is TRBD1 (5 bases). Germline V lookup: CDR1 LNHNV, CDR2 YYDKDF (reference sequence). Trimming removed 0 bases at V and 4 bases at J, with 12 bases between. The CDR3 runs 15 residues. As DNA, the CDR3 is TGTGCCACCAGCAGAGATTGGGGGGGGACCTATGGCTACACCTTC. Residues: CATSRDWGGTYGYTF. Using reference TRBV15 and TRBJ1-2 for the parts outside the CDR3, the full variable domain is DAMVIQNPRYQVTQFGKPVTLSCSQTLNHNVMYWYQQKSSQAPKLLFHYYDKDFNNEADTPDNFQSRRPNTSFCFLDIRSPGLGDTAMYLCATSRDWGGTYGYTFGSGTRLTVV.

The chain uses TRBV5-4 and TRBJ2-1; unclear D gene. This CDR3 comprises 13 residues. Germline CDR1 reads SGHNT; CDR2 reads YYREEE (reference sequence). Trimming pared 0 bases from V and 9 bases from J, leaving 10 bases between. The CDR3 region has the DNA TGTGCCAGCAGCTTGGTGGCCCAACGTGAGCAGTTCTTC. It specifies CASSLVAQREQFF. Looking up the rest from reference TRBV5-4 and TRBJ2-1 gives the full variable domain: ETGVTQSPTHLIKTRGQQVTLRCSSQSGHNTVSWYQQALGQGPQFIFQYYREEENGRGNFPPRFSGLQFPNYSSELNVNALELDDSALYLCASSLVAQREQFFGPGTRLTVL.

V usage is TRBV2 and J usage is TRBJ1-2, with TRBD1 as a possible D gene (5 bases). Germline V lookup: CDR1 SNHLY, CDR2 FYNNEI. V lost 8 bases and J 4 bases, leaving 14 bases between the germline ends. The CDR3 totals 13 residues. CDR3 region: CASLDSPPYGYTF. Here the CDR3 DNA reads TGTGCCAGCCTCGACAGCCCCCCCTATGGCTACACCTTC.

The V and J genes are TRBV20-1 and TRBJ1-2; unclear D gene. Trimming took 6 bases from V and 0 from J, leaving 11 bases between them. The CDR3 loop spans 13 amino acids. Germline V gene data show CDR1 as DFQATT and CDR2 as SNEGSKA (reference sequence). CDR3 sequence reads: CSAAGFTNYGYTF. The CDR3, as DNA: TGCAGTGCAGCCGGGTTTACTAACTATGGCTACACCTTC.

V gene TRBV4-2 combines with J gene TRBJ2-1; TRBD2 might be the D (5 bases). Trimming removed 3 bases from V and 0 bases from J, with 18 bases in between. Germline V CDR1 and CDR2: LGHNA, YNFKEQ. The CDR3 contains 18 residues. The CDR3 sequence is CASSQALSGWSSYNEQFF. CDR3 in DNA: TGTGCCAGCAGCCAGGCCCTCAGCGGATGGAGCTCCTACAATGAGCAGTTCTTC.

Only a few counts were recorded for this clonotype. The chain employs TRBV20-1 and TRBJ2-1; 9 nucleotides match TRBD2. CDR1 DFQATT and CDR2 SNEGSKA come from the germline V gene (reference sequence). There are 14 residues in the CDR3. With V trimmed by 0 bases and J by 7 bases, 4 bases remained unmatched. CDR3 sequence reads: CSARDAGGVNEQFF. For the CDR3, the DNA is TGCAGTGCTAGAGACGCGGGAGGGGTGAATGAGCAGTTCTTC.

Concerning this clonotype itself: At one end, the junction sequence differs from germline, possibly due to a read error. The chain's CDR3 is CASSNFRGRGDF. CDR3 DNA sequence: TGTGCCAGCAGTAACTTCAGGGGGCGCGGGGACTTC. This chain uses TRBV6-5 with TRBJ2-7; 8 bases are a match to TRBD1. CDR1 and CDR2 (germline): MNHEY, SVGAGI. The CDR3 is 12 amino acids.